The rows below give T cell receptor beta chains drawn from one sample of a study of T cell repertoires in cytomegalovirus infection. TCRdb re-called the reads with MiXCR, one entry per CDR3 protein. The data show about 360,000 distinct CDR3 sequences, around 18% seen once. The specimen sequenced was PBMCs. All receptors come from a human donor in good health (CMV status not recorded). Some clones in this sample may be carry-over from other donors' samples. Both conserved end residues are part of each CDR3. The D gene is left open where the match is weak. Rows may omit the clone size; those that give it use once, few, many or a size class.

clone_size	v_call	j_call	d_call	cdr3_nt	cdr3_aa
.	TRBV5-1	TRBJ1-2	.	TGCGCCAGCAGCCCAACAGGGATCAACTATGGCTACACCTTC	CASSPTGINYGYTF
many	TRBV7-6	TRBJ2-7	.	TGTGCCAGCAGCTTAGGGGACGCCTCCGAGCAGTACTTC	CASSLGDASEQYF
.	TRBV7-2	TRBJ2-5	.	TGTGCCAGCAGCTTCCGACCAGCGCCAAAAGAGACCCAGTACTTC	CASSFRPAPKETQYF
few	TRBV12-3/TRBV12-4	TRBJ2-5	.	TGTGCCAGCATGGGGGCAGGGACCCAGTACTTC	CASMGAGTQYF
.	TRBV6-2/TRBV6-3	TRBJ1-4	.	TGTGCCAGCAGTTACCCAACAGGACGCGCGACTAATGAAAAACTGTTTTTT	CASSYPTGRATNEKLFF
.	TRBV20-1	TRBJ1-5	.	TGCAGTGCGCCGGGGCTCTGGAATCAGCCCCAGCATTTT	CSAPGLWNQPQHF
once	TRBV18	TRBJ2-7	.	TGTGCCAGCTCACCCGACACCACTTACGAGCAGTACTTC	CASSPDTTYEQYF
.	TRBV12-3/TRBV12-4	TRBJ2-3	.	TGTGCCAGCAGTTTAGTGGACGGGCCGGGCACAGATACGCAGTATTTT	CASSLVDGPGTDTQYF
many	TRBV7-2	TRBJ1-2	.	TGTGCCAGCAGCTTCGCCGGACCCTATGGCTACACCTTC	CASSFAGPYGYTF
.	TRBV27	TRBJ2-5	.	TGTGCCAGCAGTTGGGACGGGTGGGGGACCCAGTACTTC	CASSWDGWGTQYF
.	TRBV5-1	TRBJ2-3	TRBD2	TGCGCCAGCAGCATGACTAGCCAGTCAGATACGCAGTATTTT	CASSMTSQSDTQYF
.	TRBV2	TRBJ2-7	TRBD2	TGTGCCAGCCAAAGTGGGAGGGGCGAGCAGTACTTC	CASQSGRGEQYF
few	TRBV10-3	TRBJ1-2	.	TGTGCCATCCGACAACGGGGGGACTATGGCTACACCTTC	CAIRQRGDYGYTF
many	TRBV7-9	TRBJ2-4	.	TGTGCCAGCACCTATCATTCTCCGATAACGTTCCTAGCCAAAAACATTCAGTACTTC	CASTYHSPITFLAKNIQYF
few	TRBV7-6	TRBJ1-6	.	TGTGCCAGCAGCTTAGGGCCGGGAGGGGGAAATTCACCCCTCCACTTT	CASSLGPGGGNSPLHF
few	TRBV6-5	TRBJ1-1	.	TGTGCCAGCAGTTACGGCAGGGCCATTAGCAGGACTGAAGCTTTCTTT	CASSYGRAISRTEAFF
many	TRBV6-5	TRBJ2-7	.	TGTGCCAGCAGTTACCAGCCTCTACTACCATACGAGCAGTACTTC	CASSYQPLLPYEQYF
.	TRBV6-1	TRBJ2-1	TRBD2	TGTGCCAGCACTCGGACTAGCGGGATACAGAATGAGCAGTTCTTC	CASTRTSGIQNEQFF
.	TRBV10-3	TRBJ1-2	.	TGTGCCATAGTGAATGAGGCTTTCGATGGCTACACCTTC	CAIVNEAFDGYTF
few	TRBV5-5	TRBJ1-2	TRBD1	TGTGCCAGCAGCTTGGCGACCGGGACAGCAAATGGCTACACCTTC	CASSLATGTANGYTF
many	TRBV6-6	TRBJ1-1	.	TGTGCCAGCAGTTACTCCTCCATCAGGGCCGGCTCTGAAGCTTTCTTT	CASSYSSIRAGSEAFF
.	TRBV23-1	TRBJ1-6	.	TGCGCCAGCAGTCAACCAGGGGATTCACCCCTCCACTTT	CASSQPGDSPLHF
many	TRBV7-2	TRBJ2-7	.	TGTGCCAGCAGCCGTGGCCGGGGTTCTAGCTCCTACGAGCAGTACTTC	CASSRGRGSSSYEQYF
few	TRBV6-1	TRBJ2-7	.	TGTGCCAGCACAGCCTTAGCGGATTCTTTGGAGCAGTACTTC	CASTALADSLEQYF
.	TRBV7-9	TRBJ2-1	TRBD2	TGTGCCAGCAGCTTAAAGGCGGGAGCCCCCTGGCTCTACAATGAGCAGTTCTTC	CASSLKAGAPWLYNEQFF
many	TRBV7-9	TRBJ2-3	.	TGTGCCAGCAGCTACCGACGGAGCAGCACAGATACGCAGTATTTT	CASSYRRSSTDTQYF